The 27 T cell receptor beta chains below all came from one sample that was sequenced in a study of CD8 T cells in ankylosing spondylitis. Each CDR3 protein gets one entry after TCRdb re-called the 5' RACE reads with MiXCR. Of some 130,000 distinct CDR3 sequences in the sample, about 7% are singletons; the top ten hold around 12%. The sample consisted of blood, either unsorted or a sorted T cell fraction (not recorded which). All receptors come from a female donor with ankylosing spondylitis or in good health (not recorded which).

Ten or more counts support this clonotype. CDR3 sequence reads: CASKRFQETQYF. DNA of the CDR3: TGTGCCAGCAAGCGATTCCAAGAGACCCAGTACTTC. The chain uses TRBV2 and TRBJ2-5; D unclear. Trimming cost V 7 bases and J 1 base, with 7 bases left between them. Germline loops: CDR1 SNHLY, CDR2 FYNNEI. The CDR3 runs 12 residues.

This clonotype was counted ten times or more. V is TRBV20-1 and J is TRBJ1-1; TRBD1 might be the D (5 bases). V was trimmed by 6 bases and J by 1 base, leaving 15 bases between them. This CDR3 has 14 residues. Germline V lookup: CDR1 DFQATT, CDR2 SNEGSKA (reference sequence). CDR3 amino acids: CSAYRIGPNTEAFF. Written as DNA, the CDR3 is TGCAGTGCCTACAGGATAGGGCCGAACACTGAAGCTTTCTTT.

This clonotype was picked up many times. The CDR3 DNA is TGTGCCAGCAGCTTAGTTATTCAGGGTGGGACCCAGTACTTC. Protein: CASSLVIQGGTQYF. This sequence joins TRBV11-2 and TRBJ2-5; D may be TRBD1 (5 bases). Per the germline V gene, CDR1 is SGHAT and CDR2 is FQNNGV. The V and J ends lost 1 base and 7 bases respectively, with 13 bases between them. This CDR3 spans 14 amino acids.

In its sample, this clonotype was seen many times. This chain connects TRBV6-5 to TRBJ1-2, with a weak D call TRBD1 (6 bases). The CDR3 contains 13 residues. Trimming took off 0 bases at V and 8 bases at J, with 10 bases between the two ends. Germline CDR1 MNHEY, CDR2 SVGAGI. The CDR3 is CASSYSTGGGYTF. CDR3 bases: TGTGCCAGCAGTTACTCGACAGGTGGAGGCTACACCTTC.

Many counts were recorded for this clonotype. The V and J genes are TRBV20-1 and TRBJ2-1; D is ambiguous. CDR1 and CDR2 from the germline V gene are DFQATT and SNEGSKA (reference sequence). The CDR3 runs to 15 residues. V was shortened by 3 bases and J by 2 bases, with 14 bases between the two germline ends. The CDR3 DNA reads as TGCAGTGCTAGCCTCCAGGTTAATGCCTACAATGAGCAGTTCTTC. It codes for CSASLQVNAYNEQFF.

This clonotype appeared many times. The chain carries TRBV6-5 and TRBJ2-2; D is uncertain. Trimming pared 2 bases from V and 1 base from J, leaving 5 bases between. Germline lookup yields CDR1 MNHEY and CDR2 SVGAGI. CDR3 length equals 14 residues. The CDR3 DNA reads TGTGCCAGCAGTTACGACAAGAACACCGGGGAGCTGTTTTTT. Its protein product is CASSYDKNTGELFF.

This clonotype has a count of ten or more. The gene calls are TRBV6-5 and TRBJ2-1, with a possible D match to TRBD1 (6 bases). Trimming shortened V by 2 bases and J by 2 bases, and 10 bases separated the two germline ends. This CDR3 is built from 15 residues. Germline CDR1 is MNHEY and CDR2 is SVGAGI. The CDR3 region is CASSYRDIAYNEQFF. CDR3 nucleotide sequence: TGTGCCAGCAGTTACCGGGACATAGCCTACAATGAGCAGTTCTTC.

The sample holds many counts of this clonotype. The rearrangement links TRBV12-3 or TRBV12-4 to TRBJ2-7; 7 nucleotides align to TRBD1. After removal of 5 bases from V and 3 bases from J, the junction contained 7 bases not matched to a gene. The CDR3 contains 14 residues. The CDR3 loop reads CASSLRQGFYEQYF. CDR3 DNA: TGTGCCAGCAGTCTCAGACAGGGATTCTACGAGCAGTACTTC.

This clonotype was detected ten times or more. This rearrangement joins TRBV7-2 to TRBJ2-1; possible D gene TRBD2, 6 bases. Looked up from germline, CDR1 is SGHTA and CDR2 is FQGNSA. V shed 4 bases and J shed 8 bases, with 21 bases lying between them. The CDR3 is 16 residues long. For the CDR3, the DNA is TGTGCCAGCAGCTCTACCGGGACTTACGGCGGGGATGAGCAGTTCTTC. As protein: CASSSTGTYGGDEQFF.

This clonotype was detected ten times or more. V is TRBV5-1 and J is TRBJ2-7, with 7 bases aligning to TRBD1. Germline CDR1 and CDR2: SGHRS and YFSETQ. V was pared by 2 bases and J by 1 base, with 3 bases of the junction left unmatched. The length of the CDR3 is 14 residues. In DNA form, the CDR3 reads TGCGCCAGCAGCTTCACAGGGGCGTCCTACGAGCAGTACTTC. This sequence encodes CASSFTGASYEQYF.

This clonotype showed up many times. The chain uses TRBV9 and TRBJ2-1; no reliable D call. This CDR3 has 14 amino acids. The V end was cut by 0 bases, the J end by 1 base, with 5 bases between. Germline V CDR1 and CDR2: SGDLS, YYNGEE. The CDR3 sequence: CASSVGSSYNEQFF. As DNA, the CDR3 is TGTGCCAGCAGCGTAGGTAGTTCCTACAATGAGCAGTTCTTC.

Many counts were recorded for this clonotype. This rearrangement joins TRBV4-3 to TRBJ2-1; no reliable D call. Germline values: CDR1 LGHNA, CDR2 YSLEER. This CDR3 has 15 amino acids. Deletions cut 0 bases from V and 4 bases from J, with 10 bases between. The CDR3 DNA reads TGCGCCAGCAGCCAAGAGGCAGGCGGATACAATGAGCAGTTCTTC. Translating gives CASSQEAGGYNEQFF.

In this sample, this clonotype turned up many times. V gene TRBV29-1 combines with J gene TRBJ2-2, with D uncertain. CDR1 and CDR2 (germline): SQVTM, ANQGSEA. The CDR3 is made up of 14 amino acids. Trimming removed 1 base from V and 3 bases from J, with 9 bases in between. For the CDR3, the DNA is TGCAGCGTTGAAGTAGGAACCCACACCGGGGAGCTGTTTTTT. Translation gives CSVEVGTHTGELFF.

This clonotype appeared many times. V usage is TRBV10-3 and J usage is TRBJ2-3; 8 bases line up with TRBD1. Germline loops: CDR1 ENHRY, CDR2 SYGVKD. This CDR3 spans 14 amino acids. The V and J ends lost 3 bases and 4 bases, in that order; junction bases with no gene match: 3. Here the CDR3 reads CAISEGQGADTQYF. In DNA form, the CDR3 reads TGTGCCATCAGTGAAGGACAGGGTGCAGATACGCAGTATTTT.

Of note for this clonotype: A single base separates this from a much larger clone, so it may be a read error. CDR3 DNA sequence: TGTGCCAGCAGTTACTCTGTCTCCTACGAGCAGCACTTC. Its translation: CASSYSVSYEQHF. The chain has TRBV6-5 and TRBJ2-7; D uncertain. The germline gives CDR1 MNHEY, CDR2 SVGAGI. The CDR3 is 13 amino acids.

This clonotype was observed at least ten times. The rearrangement links TRBV28 to TRBJ1-5, with D perhaps matching TRBD1 (6 bases). Germline CDR1 MDHEN, CDR2 SYDVKM. V dropped 5 bases and J dropped 4 bases, with 9 bases sitting between them. This CDR3 has 13 residues. The CDR3 sequence: CASSTGWNQPQHF. The CDR3 DNA is TGTGCCAGCAGTACAGGGTGGAATCAGCCCCAGCATTTT.

The rearrangement uses TRBV2 and TRBJ1-3; no definite D call. This CDR3 region has 16 residues. Trimming stripped 6 bases from V and 4 bases from J, with 19 bases between. CDR1 and CDR2 (germline): SNHLY, FYNNEI. As DNA, the CDR3 is TGTGCCAGCAGCTCCACCCCAGAGGCTCTAGGAAACACCATATATTTT. Translating it yields CASSSTPEALGNTIYF.

There are many counts of this clonotype. The V and J genes are TRBV28 and TRBJ2-7; D possibly corresponds to TRBD2 (6 bases). CDR1 MDHEN and CDR2 SYDVKM come from the germline V gene. This CDR3 spans 13 amino acids. With 7 bases removed from V and 7 bases from J, the gap between germline ends came to 17 bases. The CDR3, as DNA: TGTGCCAGCACCATGTTGGGGGGTCGTGAGCAGTACTTC. Amino acid sequence: CASTMLGGREQYF.

The rearrangement links TRBV5-6 to TRBJ2-5; tentatively, D is TRBD2 (5 bases). The V end was cut by 4 bases, the J end by 5 bases, with 12 bases between. The CDR3 contains 13 residues. Looked up from germline, CDR1 is SGHDT and CDR2 is YYEEEE. The CDR3 bases are TGTGCCAGCAGCCCCGGGAACGGGGAGACCCAGTACTTC. Protein: CASSPGNGETQYF.

This clonotype was recorded many times. This chain joins TRBV20-1 and TRBJ2-7, with 9 bases lining up with TRBD2. V lost 3 bases and J lost 5; bases outside the gene matches: 5. Germline-derived CDR1 and CDR2 are DFQATT and SNEGSKA (reference sequence). CDR3 length equals 13 residues. CDR3 nucleotides: TGCAGTGCTAGGAGGTCTAGCGGGGACGAGCAGTACTTC. It specifies CSARRSSGDEQYF.

Many counts were recorded for this clonotype. The chain recombines TRBV9 with TRBJ2-1, with D possibly TRBD2 on 5 matching bases. This CDR3 contains 16 residues. Germline-derived CDR1 and CDR2 are SGDLS and YYNGEE. Trimming stripped 4 bases from V and 0 bases from J, with 14 bases between. The CDR3 region has the DNA TGTGCCAGCAGCCCCCCCCAGCGGAGCTCCTACAATGAGCAGTTCTTC. It codes for CASSPPQRSSYNEQFF.

Ten or more counts support this clonotype. This chain joins TRBV3-1 and TRBJ2-1, with TRBD2 identical over 9 bases. The germline CDR1 and CDR2 sequences are LGHDT and YNNKEL (reference sequence). V shed 1 base, J shed 8 bases, and the junction held 12 bases outside the gene matches. The CDR3 totals 17 residues. The CDR3 DNA reads TGTGCCAGCAGCCAAGTTGGTTGGCGGGGGGGCCTCGATGAGCAGTTCTTC. This encodes CASSQVGWRGGLDEQFF.

Of note for this clonotype: A much larger clonotype is one base distant, so this may be a read error. V usage is TRBV4-2 and J usage is TRBJ1-2; D gene uncertain. This CDR3 region has 12 residues. Germline CDR1 is LGHNA and CDR2 is YNFKEQ. DNA of the CDR3: TGTGTCAGCAGCCAAGATGCAGTTGGCTACACCTTC. Protein: CVSSQDAVGYTF.

A remark on this clonotype: This may be a read error: a much more frequent sequence differs by one nucleotide. The J gene is TRBJ1-2, the V gene TRBV5-1; maybe TRBD1 (5 bases). Looked up from germline, CDR1 is SGHRS and CDR2 is YFSETQ. The V end was cut by 1 base, the J end by 8 bases, with 15 bases between. The CDR3 is made up of 14 amino acids. CDR3 DNA sequence: TGCGCCAGCAGCTTGCCTAGGCAGGGCGGCGGCTACACCTTC. Protein product: CASSLPRQGGGYTF.

This sequence joins TRBV30 and TRBJ2-2; tentatively, D is TRBD1 (7 bases). The CDR3 spans 14 residues. V dropped 0 bases and J dropped 8 bases, with 13 bases sitting between them. CDR1 and CDR2 (germline): GTSNPN, SVGIG (reference sequence). The CDR3 reads CAWSVNRGGGELFF. The DNA for the CDR3 is TGTGCCTGGAGTGTAAACAGGGGAGGTGGGGAGCTGTTTTTT.

This clonotype has a count of ten or more. J is TRBJ2-3 and V is TRBV7-8; D gene uncertain. Trimming cost V 4 bases and J 2 bases, with 16 bases left between them. Per the germline V gene, CDR1 is SGHVS and CDR2 is FQNEAQ. The CDR3 has 16 residues. The CDR3 sequence is CASSSRAPGYTDTQYF. CDR3 bases: TGTGCCAGCAGCTCCCGAGCTCCTGGGTACACAGATACGCAGTATTTT.

This clonotype was seen ten or more times. The chain is built from TRBV25-1 and TRBJ1-3, with TRBD1 matching 8 bases. The CDR3 length is 14 residues. Trimming removed 4 bases from V and 1 base from J; junction bases left unmatched: 0. The germline V gene encodes CDR1 MGHDK and CDR2 SYGVNS. The CDR3 protein is CASSGTGSGNTIYF. The DNA of the CDR3 is TGTGCCAGCAGTGGGACAGGGTCTGGAAACACCATATATTTT.